One T cell receptor beta chain is described in this entry. The antigen is not known. This sample was included in a study of shared clonotypes between healthy human individuals. About the research overall: Samples came from two female and a few male donors aged 18 to 49.

The CDR3 runs to 15 residues. V lost 5 bases and J 2 bases, leaving 10 bases between the germline ends. Germline assignment: CDR1 SGHVT and CDR2 SQSDAQ. Broader study findings: The study generally estimated greater richness for naive than memory subsets. Sharing across four donors was highest in naive CD4 (around 5%) and lowest in memory CD8 (roughly 0.4%).

The DNA input per sorted-subset replicate PCR was roughly 0.2 ug, corresponding to 32,000 or so T cell genomes. Profiled with immunoSEQ multiplex PCR; TCRdb holds only in-frame clones, not every one. The table has 90,000 to 130,000 clones, about 70% seen once. This receptor was identified in a young woman in good health. Sequenced input: memory CD8+ T cells sorted from blood. This sample's subset: CD45RO+ cells pooled with CCR7-negative TemRA cells. This rearrangement joins TRBV7-4 to TRBJ2-6, with D possibly TRBD1 on 6 matching bases. CDR3 sequence (DNA): TGTGCCAGCAGCCGCCCAGGGGCTGGGGCCAACGTCCTGACTTTC. Its protein product is CASSRPGAGANVLTF.